This T cell receptor (beta chain) is from a study of cytomegalovirus exposure and HLA in healthy donors. Looking at the study overall: One earlier analysis, a look at 150 million to 200 million T cells, found roughly 120 million unique TCR beta sequences. Study-wide points: A later analysis showed TCR association rates differing by HLA locus, peaking at DRB1 and lowest at HLA-C. Being productive about 90% or about 30% of the time was typical of most TCR beta V segments in an earlier analysis.

The CDR3 totals 15 residues. Trimming removed 1 base from V and 1 base from J, with 10 bases in between. Germline lookup yields CDR1 LGHNA and CDR2 YNFKEQ. As regards this clone: Its antigen is undetermined.

PCR was performed using 60 Vbeta and 13 Jbeta primers. Repertoires were generated with immunoSEQ multiplex PCR, while TCRdb's copy carries only in-frame clones and drops some. The clone table shows tens of thousands of clones, with the ten largest holding 8.9%. This clonotype was obtained from a man aged 45 to 65 in good health and CMV-seropositive. Sequencing was done on a sample of PBMCs. The V gene is TRBV4-2, the J gene TRBJ1-1; D remains ambiguous. CDR3 protein: CASSQGTPGNTEAFF. The CDR3, as DNA: TGTGCCAGCAGCCAAGGTACCCCCGGGAACACTGAAGCTTTCTTT.